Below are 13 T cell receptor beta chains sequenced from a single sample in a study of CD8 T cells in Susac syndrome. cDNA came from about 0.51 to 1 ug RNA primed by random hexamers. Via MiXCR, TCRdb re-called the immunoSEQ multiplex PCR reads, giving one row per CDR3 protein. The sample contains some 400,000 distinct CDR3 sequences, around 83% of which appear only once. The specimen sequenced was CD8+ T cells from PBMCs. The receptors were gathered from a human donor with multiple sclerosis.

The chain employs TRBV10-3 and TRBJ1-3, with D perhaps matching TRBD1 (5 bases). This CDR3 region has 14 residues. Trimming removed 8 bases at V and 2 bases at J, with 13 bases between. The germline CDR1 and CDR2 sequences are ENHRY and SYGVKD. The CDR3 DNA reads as TGTGCCATCGGTTCGGGGGTGACTGGAAACACCATATATTTT. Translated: CAIGSGVTGNTIYF.

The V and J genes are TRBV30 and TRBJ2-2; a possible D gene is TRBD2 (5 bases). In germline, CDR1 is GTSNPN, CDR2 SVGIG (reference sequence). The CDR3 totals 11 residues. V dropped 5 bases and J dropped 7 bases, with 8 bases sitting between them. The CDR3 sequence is CAWAEGGELFF. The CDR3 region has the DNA TGTGCCTGGGCCGAGGGCGGGGAGCTGTTTTTT.

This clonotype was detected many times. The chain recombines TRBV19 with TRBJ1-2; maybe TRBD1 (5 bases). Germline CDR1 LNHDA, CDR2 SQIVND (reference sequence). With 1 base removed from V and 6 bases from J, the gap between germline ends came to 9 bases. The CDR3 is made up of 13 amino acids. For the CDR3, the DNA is TGTGCCAGTAGTATAGGTCAGGGAGATGGCTACACCTTC. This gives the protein CASSIGQGDGYTF.

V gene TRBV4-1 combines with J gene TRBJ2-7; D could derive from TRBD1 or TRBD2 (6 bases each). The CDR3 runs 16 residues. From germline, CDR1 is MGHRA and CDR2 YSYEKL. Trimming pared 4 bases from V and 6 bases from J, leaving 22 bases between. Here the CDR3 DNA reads TGCGCCAGCAGCCCCCCCGGGGGACACCGAAGGGGCGAGCAGTACTTC. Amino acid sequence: CASSPPGGHRRGEQYF.

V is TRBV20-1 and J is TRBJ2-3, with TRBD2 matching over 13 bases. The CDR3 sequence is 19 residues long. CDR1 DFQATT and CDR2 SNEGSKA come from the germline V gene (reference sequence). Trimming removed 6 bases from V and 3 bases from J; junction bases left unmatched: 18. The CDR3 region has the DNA TGCAGTGCCGAATCCTACGAAACTAGCGGGGGGGCCGGTACAGATACGCAGTATTTT. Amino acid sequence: CSAESYETSGGAGTDTQYF.

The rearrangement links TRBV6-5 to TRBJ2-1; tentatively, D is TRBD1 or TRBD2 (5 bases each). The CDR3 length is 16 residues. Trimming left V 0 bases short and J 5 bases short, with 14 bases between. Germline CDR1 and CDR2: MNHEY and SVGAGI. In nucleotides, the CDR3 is TGTGCCAGCAGTTACTCTGGACCCGTGGGGGACAATGAGCAGTTCTTC. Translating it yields CASSYSGPVGDNEQFF.

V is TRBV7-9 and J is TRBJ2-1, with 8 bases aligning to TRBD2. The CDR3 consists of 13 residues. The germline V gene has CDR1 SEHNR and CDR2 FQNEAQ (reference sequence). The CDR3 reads CSGQRELSDEQFF. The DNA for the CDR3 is TGTTCCGGGCAGCGGGAGCTGTCGGATGAGCAGTTCTTC.

The CDR3 DNA follows: TGTGCCAGCAGTTCCGGACAGGGGGCGTTCGGGGAGCTGTTTTTT. Translated: CASSSGQGAFGELFF. This rearrangement joins TRBV27 to TRBJ2-2; 11 bases map to TRBD1. The germline gives CDR1 MNHEY, CDR2 SMNVEV (reference sequence). The ends lost 4 bases at V and 7 bases at J; junction bases unmatched: 5. The CDR3 consists of 15 residues.

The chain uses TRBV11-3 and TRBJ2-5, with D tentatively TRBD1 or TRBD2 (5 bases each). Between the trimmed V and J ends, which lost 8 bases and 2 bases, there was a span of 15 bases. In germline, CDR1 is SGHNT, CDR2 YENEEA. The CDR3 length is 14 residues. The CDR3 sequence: CASSAGTAQETQYF. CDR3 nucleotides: TGTGCCAGCTCTGCCGGGACGGCACAAGAGACCCAGTACTTC.

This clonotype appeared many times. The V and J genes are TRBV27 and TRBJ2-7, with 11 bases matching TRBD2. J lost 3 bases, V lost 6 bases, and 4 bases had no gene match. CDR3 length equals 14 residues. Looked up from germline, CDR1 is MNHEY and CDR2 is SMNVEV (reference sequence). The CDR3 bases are TGTGCCAGCAGCCCCGGGACTAGCGGCTACGAGCAGTACTTC. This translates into CASSPGTSGYEQYF.

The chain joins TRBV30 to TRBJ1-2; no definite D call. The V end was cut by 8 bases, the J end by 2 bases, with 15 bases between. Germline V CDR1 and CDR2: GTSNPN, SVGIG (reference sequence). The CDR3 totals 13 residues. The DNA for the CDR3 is TGTGCCCTCTTCGACCCACTGAACTATGGCTACACCTTC. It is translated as CALFDPLNYGYTF.

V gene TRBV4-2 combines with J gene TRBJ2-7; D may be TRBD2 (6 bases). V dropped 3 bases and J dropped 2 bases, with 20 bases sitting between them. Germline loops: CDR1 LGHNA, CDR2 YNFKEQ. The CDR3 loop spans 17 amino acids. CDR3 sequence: CASSQGSGSSVPYEQYF. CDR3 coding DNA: TGTGCCAGCAGCCAGGGATCCGGGAGCTCCGTTCCCTACGAGCAGTACTTC.

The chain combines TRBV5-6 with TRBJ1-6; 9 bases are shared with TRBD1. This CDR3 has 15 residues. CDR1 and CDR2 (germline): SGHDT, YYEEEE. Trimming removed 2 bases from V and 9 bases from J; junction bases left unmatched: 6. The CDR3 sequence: CASSFTTGGGSPLHF. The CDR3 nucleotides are TGTGCCAGCAGCTTTACAACAGGGGGCGGTTCACCCCTCCACTTT.